The TCR beta chain under discussion was sequenced for a study of cytomegalovirus exposure and HLA in healthy donors (dated by TCRdb to the late 2010s). A note on the overall study: An earlier analysis of 587 of the donors reported 276 Gb of sequence data and 117 million unique TCR beta sequences obtained from around 180 million T cells. Rather than drawing on any new phenotypic data, the later analysis identified candidate immune exposures from TCR beta sequences and the way those sequences occurred across donors. Class I and class II HLA loci were covered by the typing at four-digit resolution. The aim of the study was to test whether cataloging public T cell receptors could identify signatures of past pathogen exposure. To predict cytomegalovirus infection status, the study combined high-throughput TCR immunosequencing, statistical association of individual TCRs with disease status, and machine learning. Donor age, sex, ethnicity and CMV serostatus were collected together with the repertoire data. Because of strong linkage in the cohort, four or five DR-DQ haplotypes were treated as single units for association and clustering. Around 330 gigabases of sequencing data and around 90 million unique TCR sequences made up an early release that covered under 750 HLA-typed donors. Using immunosequencing, the study profiled T cell repertoires from 500 to 800 subjects and related those repertoires to cytomegalovirus serostatus. An earlier analysis of fewer than 700 of the donors applied high-throughput TCR beta sequencing to assess whether each TCR beta V gene segment acted as functional or pseudogenic. Typing coverage differed by locus: A, B, C, DRB1 and DQB1 were typed in roughly 620-630 donors, DQA1 in 500 to 550, DPA1 in 600 to 610, and DPB1 in 450 to 480. All discovery cohort repertoires had been generated using a single sequencing platform. In a later genetic analysis, genome-wide SNP genotypes for about 65% of the 666 donors were used, and that subset was treated as a discovery cohort. On average, about 240,000 unique TCR beta nucleotide sequences were sequenced per donor among a few hundred genotyped donors of the cohort, with roughly 18% of those sequences being non-productive. A separate validation cohort of about 110 different subjects was used in addition to the roughly 700-subject first cohort. To study patterns of TCR occurrence, a later analysis re-analyzed previously published TCR beta repertoires from 600 to 750 donors and added high-resolution HLA genotyping. The genetic ancestry cluster associated with self-reported Caucasian donors included approximately 85% of the 398 genotyped donors. What the work shows at the level of the full study, not this receptor alone: In vitro tests confirmed that a few of the cytomegalovirus-associated TCR beta chains recognize cytomegalovirus antigens. The only immune exposure information available for the cohort was CMV serostatus. In a later genetic analysis, fewer N-insertions in productive TCRs were reported among donors in an Asian-associated ancestry cluster than the roughly 700-donor mean. The cohort was sequenced for TCR beta chains only, and without alpha or paired-chain data the features that could be detected were limited. Strong co-occurrence of HLA alleles, especially DR and DQ, made assigning TCR associations to individual alleles difficult. Correlated functional status among segregating V segments might be attributable to linkage disequilibrium, but an unknown experimental factor could not be ruled out. An earlier analysis of approximately 530 of the donors showed that most TCR beta V segments appeared in productive rearrangements either about 87% or about 30% of the time, which broadly matched IMGT annotations. Cytomegalovirus status was reported to be diagnosed by the classifier with high specificity and sensitivity in both the original and validation cohorts. A cluster of highly shared sequence variants was judged likely to be a technical artifact of the sequencing pipeline. In a later analysis, HLA-associated TCR beta chains were found to be more clonally expanded and to have lower generation probabilities than equally common non-associated chains. HLA typing was unavailable for some donors at each locus, so association tests used only the typed subset. At a false discovery rate of 0.05, a later analysis linked some 17,000 TCR beta sequences to specific HLA alleles. In a later analysis, the rate of TCR association differed among HLA loci, with DRB1 alleles having the most associated TCRs and HLA-C alleles having the fewest. The 87-base-pair reads could not distinguish some IMGT-functional V segments, including TRBV6-2 and TRBV6-3, so those segments were excluded. A further reported finding was that TCR beta sequences accurately predicted the HLA-A and HLA-B alleles for most subjects in the first cohort. According to a later analysis, most CMV-associated TCR beta chains appeared to be HLA-restricted, and the HLA associations seemed to be driven largely by CMV exposure. A later analysis reported that several top co-occurrence clusters appeared linked to parvovirus B19, influenza, CMV and Epstein-Barr virus. A total of roughly 160 TCR beta chains were listed by the study as associated with cytomegalovirus. An association between a missense DCLRE1C variant and V-gene and J-gene trimming of TCR beta chains was found in a later genetic analysis and replicated in an independent cohort. The authors suggested that the approach could potentially be generalized to other disease states and immunological phenotypes. Roughly uniform sequencing depth across donors was assumed in presence/absence analyses, although this assumption may not hold. About 17 rarely observed V segments, including chromosome 9 orphons, were excluded from the earlier analysis of several hundred of the donors because counts were too low. Across donors, most TCR sequences were observed very rarely, whereas some public TCRs were present in many individuals.

A word on this clone: Its antigen target is currently unknown. Base-call qualities are not available, and no considerably larger clone is one nucleotide away.

The cohort was made up of about 670 healthy bone marrow donors. Cohort members were all nominally healthy when sampled, although unrecorded immune exposures were likely present. The donor was CMV seronegative and belonged to the group of around 400 seronegative cohort members. A peripheral blood sample was collected from each donor, and TCR beta sequencing was performed on peripheral blood mononuclear cells. Genomic DNA was extracted from the blood cell samples with the Qiagen DNeasy Blood Extraction Kit. V drops 9 bases and J drops 1 base, leaving 22 bases in between. The CDR3 spans 17 residues, from the cysteine through the phenylalanine. The entry retains the CDR3 DNA only, 51 bases that are in frame from base 1. Based on the germline V gene, the CDR1 and CDR2 sequences are MGHRA and YSYEKL. Libraries were built with the immunoSEQ multiplex PCR assay. The multiplex PCR relied on a mix of 60 forward primers for TCR Vbeta segments and 13 reverse primers for TCR Jbeta segments. A multiplex PCR assay on genomic DNA amplified the CDR3 region of rearranged TCR beta genes. Amplified TCR beta libraries were sequenced as 87-base-pair reads on the Illumina HiSeq System. Under the source paper's analysis protocol: A later analysis tallied about 77 million unique TCR beta chains across the 660 or so repertoires, and around 12 million of those chains were shared by two or more donors. To remove PCR and sequencing errors, raw reads were error-corrected and collapsed into unique sequences using a nearest-neighbor algorithm that merged closely related sequences. Alignment of CDR3 sequences to IMGT reference sequences was used to assign V, D and J gene segments. For a sequence to be retained, a match of at least six nucleotides was required to both a V gene segment and a J gene segment. A rearrangement counted as productive if the CDR3 had no stop codons and remained in frame with V and J, and every other rearrangement counted as non-productive. Following IMGT convention, CDR3 was defined as the stretch from the second conserved V-encoded cysteine to the conserved J-encoded phenylalanine. The earlier analysis of 500 to 650 of the donors excluded any sequence lacking an unambiguous match to a single V gene segment. An earlier analysis of fewer than 650 of the donors classified V segments as functional when productive rearrangements were above 56.7% and as segregating when the standard deviation between donors was above 5%. A statistical classification framework was built to diagnose cytomegalovirus status from the catalog of TCR beta chain sequences. In a later analysis, V and J genes were assigned by comparing TCR nucleotide sequences against IMGT/GENE-DB human TR gene sequences. A later analysis assigned CDR3 sequences and most-parsimonious VDJ recombination scenarios with the TCRdist pipeline. In a later analysis, each TCR beta chain was defined by its CDR3 amino acid sequence together with its V-gene family, and reads lacking a unique V-gene family were excluded. To address suspected cross-contamination and a sequencing artifact, a later analysis removed 550 to 750 highly shared, low-generation-probability nucleotide sequences. For each public chain, a later analysis derived a clonal expansion index from normalized ranks of inferred template counts within each repertoire. Generation probabilities in a later analysis came from a VDJ recombination model fitted to out-of-frame rearrangements, and those results were checked against IGoR. In a later analysis, TCR-TCR, TCR-HLA and TCR-CMV co-occurrence was scored with hypergeometric tests, and a repertoire-size bias correction was applied to TCR pairs. In a later analysis, false discovery rates were estimated by permuting HLA or CMV assignments 20 times. In a later analysis, co-occurring TCRs were grouped with DBSCAN, and TCRdist sequence similarity was added when clustering was performed within HLA-allele-positive subsets. For co-occurrence clustering, repertoires with fewer than 30,000 or more than 120,000 public chains were excluded, along with a handful of repertoires with anomalous nucleotide sharing. In TCRdb, the immuneACCESS table is reduced to in-frame sequences with V and J assigned. These tables do not hold every clone; where another copy was compared, an unresolved V gene accounts for under half, and the others remain unexplained. The V and J calls and clone size come from that table; D and trimming were worked out from the DNA. For this sample the table gives over 150,000 clones, of which around 82% were detected only once. 0.38% of the sample rests with the top ten.

The sample consisted of PBMCs. The origin of this receptor is a boy aged 2 to 10 in good health and CMV-seronegative. The V gene is TRBV4-1 and the J gene is TRBJ1-5, with TRBD1 as a weak D call on 6 bases. This receptor carries the CDR3 CASKATRGGRSNQPQHF. Here is the DNA: TGCGCCAGTAAGGCCACCAGGGGCGGGAGAAGCAATCAGCCCCAGCATTTT.